A selection of T cell receptor beta chains follows, all from one sample in a study of shared clonotypes between healthy human individuals. The table came from immunoSEQ multiplex PCR; TCRdb's copy has only in-frame clones and leaves some out. Here the sample spans under 600,000 clones, around 95% being singletons. The sequenced sample was naive CD4+ T cells sorted from blood. The source of these receptors is a woman aged 25-40 years in good health. The CDR3 runs from the conserved cysteine through the conserved F or W. A D gene is named only where the DNA matches it firmly. Only some rows state a clone size, as once, few, many or a class for expanded clones.

abundance | d_gene | j_gene | v_gene | CDR3aa | CDR3nt
- | - | TRBJ1-5 | TRBV7-9 | CASSLDRPQPQHF | TGTGCCAGCAGCTTGGACCGGCCTCAGCCCCAGCATTTT
- | - | TRBJ1-1 | TRBV28 | CASSSLSGVTTEAFF | TGTGCCAGCAGTTCCCTTTCAGGGGTCACCACTGAAGCTTTCTTT
- | TRBD1 | TRBJ2-7 | TRBV10-2 | CASSEPGQAYEQYF | TGCGCCAGCAGTGAGCCGGGACAGGCCTACGAGCAGTACTTC
- | - | TRBJ2-3 | TRBV21-1 | CASRQGSTDTQYF | TGTGCCAGCCGACAGGGTAGCACAGATACGCAGTATTTT
- | TRBD2 | TRBJ2-5 | TRBV6-1 | CASSESRGTSGQETQYF | TGTGCCAGCAGTGAAAGCCGGGGGACTAGCGGACAAGAGACCCAGTACTTC
- | - | TRBJ1-6 | TRBV6-5 | CASSYSKVANSPLHF | TGTGCCAGCAGTTACTCGAAGGTAGCGAATTCACCCCTCCACTTT
- | - | TRBJ2-2 | TRBV9 | CASSPNHEPGELFF | TGTGCCAGCAGCCCCAACCACGAACCCGGGGAGCTGTTTTTT
- | - | TRBJ1-2 | TRBV2 | CASRQQAGGYGYTF | TGTGCCAGCAGGCAACAGGCGGGTGGATATGGCTACACCTTC
- | - | TRBJ2-2 | TRBV29-1 | CSVERTPTGELFF | TGCAGCGTTGAGAGAACACCCACCGGGGAGCTGTTTTTT
- | - | TRBJ1-2 | TRBV19 | CASSTLDARGYTF | TGTGCCAGTAGTACGCTCGACGCAAGAGGCTACACCTTC
- | TRBD1 | TRBJ2-7 | TRBV2 | CASHPGGRGVNEQYF | TGTGCCAGCCACCCAGGGGGCAGAGGAGTCAACGAGCAGTACTTC
- | - | TRBJ1-5 | TRBV2 | CASSPTDQPQHF | TGTGCCAGCAGCCCGACAGATCAGCCCCAGCATTTT
- | TRBD2 | TRBJ2-2 | TRBV7-9 | CASSIIAGHTGELFF | TGTGCCAGCAGCATTATAGCGGGTCACACCGGGGAGCTGTTTTTT
- | - | TRBJ2-7 | TRBV27 | CASSLSPRGPPTEQYF | TGTGCCAGCAGTTTATCCCCCCGTGGTCCTCCCACCGAGCAGTACTTC
- | TRBD2 | TRBJ2-5 | TRBV7-7 | CASSPGLAGETQYF | TGTGCCAGCTCTCCGGGACTAGCGGGAGAGACCCAGTACTTC
- | - | TRBJ2-2 | TRBV29-1 | CSVVSTSNTGELFF | TGCAGCGTTGTAAGCACCTCGAACACCGGGGAGCTGTTTTTT
- | - | TRBJ2-2 | TRBV6-6 | CASSTTGRDTGELFF | TGTGCCAGCAGCACTACGGGACGGGACACCGGGGAGCTGTTTTTT
- | - | TRBJ2-7 | TRBV25-1 | CASSERNRYEQYF | TGTGCCAGCAGTGAGAGGAACCGATACGAGCAGTACTTC
- | - | TRBJ2-2 | TRBV2 | CASSGRDTGELFF | TGTGCCAGCAGCGGTCGGGACACCGGGGAGCTGTTTTTT
- | - | TRBJ2-7 | TRBV10-3 | CAIRTAYEQYF | TGTGCCATCCGGACAGCCTACGAGCAGTACTTC
- | - | TRBJ2-3 | TRBV5-1 | CASSLVGGTSTDTQYF | TGCGCCAGCAGCTTGGTCGGCGGGACCAGCACAGATACGCAGTATTTT
- | - | TRBJ1-5 | TRBV10-2 | CASRQGWGGTSNQPQHF | TGCGCCAGCAGACAAGGGTGGGGGGGTACTAGCAATCAGCCCCAGCATTTT
- | - | TRBJ2-7 | TRBV6-5 | CASSYSRQGFYEQYF | TGTGCCAGCAGTTACTCTAGGCAGGGGTTCTACGAGCAGTACTTC
once | TRBD2 | TRBJ2-7 | TRBV4-1 | CASSRRLAGALYEQYF | TGCGCCAGCAGCCGCCGACTAGCGGGAGCCCTCTACGAGCAGTACTTC
- | - | TRBJ2-7 | TRBV7-2 | CASSLYSSYEQYF | TGTGCCAGCAGCTTGTACAGCTCCTACGAGCAGTACTTC
few | TRBD1 | TRBJ1-5 | TRBV19 | CASSIHRGGNQPQHF | TGTGCCAGTAGTATACACAGGGGCGGCAATCAGCCCCAGCATTTT
- | TRBD1 | TRBJ1-4 | TRBV4-1 | CASSQLSTGEEKLFF | TGCGCCAGCAGCCAATTATCTACAGGGGAGGAAAAACTGTTTTTT
- | TRBD2 | TRBJ2-7 | TRBV6-1 | CASWPTTSGPSEQYF | TGTGCCAGCTGGCCAACTACTAGCGGGCCAAGCGAGCAGTACTTC
- | - | TRBJ1-1 | TRBV2 | CASRVDGTNTEAFF | TGTGCCAGCAGGGTCGACGGAACGAACACTGAAGCTTTCTTT
- | TRBD1 | TRBJ2-1 | TRBV7-9 | CASSLRGTGLLQSYNEQFF | TGTGCCAGCAGCTTACGCGGGACAGGATTGCTACAATCCTACAATGAGCAGTTCTTC
- | TRBD1 | TRBJ2-5 | TRBV10-3 | CAISDRVETQYF | TGTGCCATCTCGGACAGGGTGGAGACCCAGTACTTC
- | TRBD1 | TRBJ2-7 | TRBV2 | CASSIGQGDEQYF | TGTGCCAGCAGTATAGGACAGGGAGACGAGCAGTACTTC
- | - | TRBJ2-6 | TRBV6-4 | CASSDSGSGANVLTF | TGTGCCAGCAGTGACTCAGGGTCAGGGGCCAACGTCCTGACTTTC
- | - | TRBJ1-2 | TRBV28 | CASSESGWSYGYTF | TGTGCCAGCAGCGAGTCGGGGTGGAGCTATGGCTACACCTTC
- | - | TRBJ2-3 | TRBV6-5 | CASSFRPADTQYF | TGTGCCAGCAGTTTCCGACCTGCAGATACGCAGTATTTT
- | TRBD2 | TRBJ2-3 | TRBV15 | CATSRDREGDTQYF | TGTGCCACCAGCAGAGATCGGGAGGGAGATACGCAGTATTTT
- | TRBD1 | TRBJ2-7 | TRBV2 | CASSDRDRASYEQYF | TGTGCCAGCAGTGACCGGGACAGGGCCTCCTACGAGCAGTACTTC
- | - | TRBJ2-1 | TRBV11-3 | CASSLGGSGIDEQFF | TGTGCCAGCAGCTTAGGAGGCTCCGGGATCGATGAGCAGTTCTTC
- | TRBD1 | TRBJ2-3 | TRBV23-1 | CASSHPDRNSTDTQYF | TGCGCCAGCAGTCATCCGGACAGGAATAGCACAGATACGCAGTATTTT
- | - | TRBJ2-6 | TRBV5-4 | CASSWGQVGANVLTF | TGTGCCAGCAGCTGGGGTCAGGTTGGGGCCAACGTCCTGACTTTC
- | - | TRBJ2-7 | TRBV7-6 | CASSLAEGSLEQYF | TGTGCCAGCAGCTTAGCGGAGGGGTCATTGGAGCAGTACTTC
- | TRBD2 | TRBJ2-1 | TRBV28 | CASRLAGPPGNEQFF | TGTGCCAGCAGACTAGCGGGCCCGCCGGGGAATGAGCAGTTCTTC
- | TRBD1 | TRBJ2-1 | TRBV6-5 | CASSAGTGYNEQFF | TGTGCCAGCAGTGCCGGGACAGGCTACAATGAGCAGTTCTTC